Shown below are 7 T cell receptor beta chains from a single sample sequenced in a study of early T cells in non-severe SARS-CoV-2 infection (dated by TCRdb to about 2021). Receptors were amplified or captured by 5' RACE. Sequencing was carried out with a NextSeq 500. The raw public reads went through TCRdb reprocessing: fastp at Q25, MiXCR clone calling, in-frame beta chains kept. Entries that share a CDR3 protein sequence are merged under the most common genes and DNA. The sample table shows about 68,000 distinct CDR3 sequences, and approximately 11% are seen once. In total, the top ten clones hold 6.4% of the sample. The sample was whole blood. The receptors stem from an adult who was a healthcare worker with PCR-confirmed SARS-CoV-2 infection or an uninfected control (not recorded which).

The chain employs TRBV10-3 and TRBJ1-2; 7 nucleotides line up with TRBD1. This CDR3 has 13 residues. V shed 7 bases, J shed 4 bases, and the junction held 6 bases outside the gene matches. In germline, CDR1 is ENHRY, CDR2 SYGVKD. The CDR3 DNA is TGTGCCATCACTGGGACAGTCGGCTATGGCTACACCTTC. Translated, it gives CAITGTVGYGYTF.

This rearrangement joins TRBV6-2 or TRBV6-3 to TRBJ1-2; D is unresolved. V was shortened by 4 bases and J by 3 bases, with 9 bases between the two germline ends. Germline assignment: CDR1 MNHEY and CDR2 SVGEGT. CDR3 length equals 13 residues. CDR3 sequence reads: CASSLDGHYGYTF. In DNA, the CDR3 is TGTGCCAGCAGTTTAGATGGACACTATGGCTACACCTTC.

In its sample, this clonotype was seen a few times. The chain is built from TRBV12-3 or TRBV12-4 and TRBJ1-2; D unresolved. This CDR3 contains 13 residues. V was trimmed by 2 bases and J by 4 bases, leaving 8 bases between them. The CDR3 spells CASSLNWAYGYTF. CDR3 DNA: TGTGCCAGCAGTTTAAACTGGGCCTATGGCTACACCTTC.

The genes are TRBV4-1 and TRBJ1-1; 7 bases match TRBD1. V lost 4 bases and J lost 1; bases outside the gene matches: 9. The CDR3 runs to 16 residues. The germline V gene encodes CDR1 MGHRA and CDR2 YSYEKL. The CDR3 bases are TGCGCCAGCAGCCTCCAGACAGGGCCTTGGAACACTGAAGCTTTCTTT. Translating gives CASSLQTGPWNTEAFF.

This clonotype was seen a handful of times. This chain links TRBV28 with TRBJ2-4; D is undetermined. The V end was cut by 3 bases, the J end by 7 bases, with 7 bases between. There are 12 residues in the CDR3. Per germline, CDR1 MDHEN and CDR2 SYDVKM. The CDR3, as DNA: TGTGCCAGCAGTTTTACGAGGAACATTCAGTACTTC. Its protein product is CASSFTRNIQYF.

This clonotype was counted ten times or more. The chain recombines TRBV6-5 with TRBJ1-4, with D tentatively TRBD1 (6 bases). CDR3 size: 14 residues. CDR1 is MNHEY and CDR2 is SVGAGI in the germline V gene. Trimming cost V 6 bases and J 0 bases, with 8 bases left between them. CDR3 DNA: TGTGCCAGCAGGACAGGTTCAACTAATGAAAAACTGTTTTTT. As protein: CASRTGSTNEKLFF.

As DNA, the CDR3 is TGTGCCAGCACTGCTCCCGGGACAGGGAAGAGGGAGCAGTTCTTC. Its translation is CASTAPGTGKREQFF. The chain links TRBV11-2 to TRBJ2-1; 9 bases are a match to TRBD1. CDR3 size: 15 residues. V lost 7 bases to trimming and J lost 10 bases; unmatched junction nucleotides: 14. The germline V gene encodes CDR1 SGHAT and CDR2 FQNNGV.